Shown below are 17 T cell receptor beta chains from a single sample sequenced in a study of blood T cell repertoires in COVID-19. The data were produced by immunoSEQ multiplex PCR, yet TCRdb's version contains in-frame clones alone and is incomplete. The table lists 200,000 to 250,000 clones, roughly 84% of them singletons. Sequencing input: PBMCs or T cells enriched from blood (not recorded which). All receptors derive from a woman in her 40s who had recovered from COVID-19.

This clone occurred many times. The V gene is TRBV10-3, the J gene TRBJ1-2, with 7 bases fitting TRBD1. With 8 bases clipped from V and 5 bases from J, the junction kept 8 bases outside the gene matches. This CDR3 has 13 residues. Per germline, CDR1 ENHRY and CDR2 SYGVKD. The CDR3 nucleotides read TGTGCCATCCGGGACAGTCTTGGGTATGGCTACACCTTC. Protein: CAIRDSLGYGYTF.

CDR3 coding DNA: TGTGCCAGTAGTATTGGGACAGGGAACAATGAGCAGTTCTTC. The encoded protein is CASSIGTGNNEQFF. This chain uses TRBV19 with TRBJ2-1; 9 nucleotides align to TRBD1. This CDR3 spans 14 amino acids. Trimming removed 3 bases from V and 5 bases from J; junction bases left unmatched: 2. Per germline, CDR1 LNHDA and CDR2 SQIVND (reference sequence).

The chain links TRBV3-1 (or the pseudogene TRBV3-2) to TRBJ2-5; TRBD2 matches at 12 bases. With 5 bases clipped from V and 5 bases from J, the junction kept 15 bases outside the gene matches. Germline V lookup: CDR1 LGHDT, CDR2 YNNKEL (reference sequence). The CDR3 covers 18 residues. This chain's CDR3 is CASSYRRLAGGPGETQYF. In nucleotides, the CDR3 is TGTGCCAGCAGCTACCGGAGGCTAGCGGGAGGGCCCGGGGAGACCCAGTACTTC.

The chain combines TRBV4-1 with TRBJ1-2, with TRBD1 matching over 7 bases. V shed 3 bases and J 5 bases; nucleotides not matched to a gene: 12. Germline CDR1 is MGHRA and CDR2 is YSYEKL. CDR3 length: 16 amino acids. The CDR3 region is CASSQSLRDSLYGYTF. DNA of the CDR3: TGCGCCAGCAGCCAGTCCTTGCGGGACAGTCTTTATGGCTACACCTTC.

This rearrangement joins TRBV12-3 or TRBV12-4 to TRBJ2-7; no clear D gene. The CDR3 has 11 residues. Trimming took 3 bases from V and 4 from J, leaving 4 bases between them. The CDR3 spells CASSFGYEQYV. The CDR3 nucleotides read TGTGCCAGCAGTTTCGGGTACGAGCAGTACGTC.

The table lists this clone with a few counts. This chain links TRBV6-5 with TRBJ2-2, with a tentative D call TRBD2 (6 bases). Trimming cost V 2 bases and J 4 bases, with 8 bases left between them. The germline V gene encodes CDR1 MNHEY and CDR2 SVGAGI. This CDR3 spans 14 amino acids. The CDR3 nucleotides read TGTGCCAGCAGTTACCGGCGGGGCACCGGGGAGCTGTTTTTT. Its protein product is CASSYRRGTGELFF.

V gene TRBV19 combines with J gene TRBJ1-2; the match to TRBD1 covers 9 bases. V was clipped by 10 bases and J by 8 bases; unmatched bases: 14. The germline CDR1 and CDR2 sequences are LNHDA and SQIVND (reference sequence). This CDR3 has 14 amino acids. The DNA for the CDR3 is TGTGCCACCTTCCCGGGGGACAGGGAAGCGGGCTACACCTTC. Amino acid sequence: CATFPGDREAGYTF.

The chain recombines TRBV28 with TRBJ1-2; TRBD1 might be the D (6 bases). The CDR3 extends over 15 amino acids. The germline CDR1 and CDR2 sequences are MDHEN and SYDVKM. V dropped 3 bases and J dropped 4 bases, with 15 bases sitting between them. CDR3 sequence (DNA): TGTGCCAGCAGTTTCTCTCCAGGGGCGGGCTATGGCTACACCTTC. Translated, it gives CASSFSPGAGYGYTF.

V gene TRBV27 combines with J gene TRBJ1-4, with D uncertain. The CDR3 length is 14 residues. Trimming stripped 3 bases from V and 3 bases from J, with 8 bases between. The V gene's germline CDR1 is MNHEY and CDR2 SMNVEV (reference sequence). The chain's CDR3 is CASSFYGANEKLFF. CDR3 nucleotide sequence: TGTGCCAGCAGTTTTTACGGAGCTAATGAAAAACTGTTTTTT.

V and J are TRBV28 and TRBJ1-6; D is uncertain. CDR3 length: 14 amino acids. The ends were cut back, 1 base at V and 7 bases at J, with 8 bases in the middle. The germline V gene encodes CDR1 MDHEN and CDR2 SYDVKM. The CDR3 is CASSLLSGNSPLHF. The DNA of the CDR3 is TGTGCCAGCAGTTTATTGTCCGGGAATTCACCCCTCCACTTT.

J is TRBJ2-3 and V is TRBV6-5; 7 positions agree with TRBD2. Germline CDR1 is MNHEY and CDR2 is SVGAGI. This CDR3 has 15 residues. The ends lost 6 bases at V and 2 bases at J; junction bases unmatched: 8. Here the CDR3 DNA reads TGTGCCAGCAGCGGGAAGCGGGACGACACAGATACGCAGTATTTT. As protein: CASSGKRDDTDTQYF.

The gene calls are TRBV7-9 and TRBJ2-7, with 9 nucleotides matching TRBD1. The ends lost 6 bases at V and 3 bases at J; junction bases unmatched: 6. There are 14 residues in the CDR3. The germline V gene has CDR1 SEHNR and CDR2 FQNEAQ (reference sequence). In nucleotides, the CDR3 is TGTGCCAGCAGATCCGGGACAGGGAACTACGAGCAGTACTTC. Its translation: CASRSGTGNYEQYF.

This chain joins TRBV27 and TRBJ2-3; D is possibly TRBD1 (5 bases). Germline V lookup: CDR1 MNHEY, CDR2 SMNVEV (reference sequence). V lost 4 bases, J lost 0 bases, and 23 bases lay in between. The CDR3 is 19 amino acids. The CDR3 protein is CASSSTRTQLRYSTDTQYF. CDR3 coding DNA: TGTGCCAGCAGTTCGACGCGGACACAACTGAGATATAGCACAGATACGCAGTATTTT.

The chain combines TRBV28 with TRBJ2-7; possible D gene TRBD1, 6 bases. CDR1 MDHEN and CDR2 SYDVKM come from the germline V gene. The CDR3 has 14 residues. Trimming shortened V by 3 bases and J by 2 bases, and 11 bases separated the two germline ends. The CDR3 protein is CASSFYTGTYEQYF. The CDR3 DNA follows: TGTGCCAGCAGTTTTTATACAGGGACCTACGAGCAGTACTTC.

This chain joins TRBV11-2 and TRBJ1-1; unclear D gene. Germline CDR1 reads SGHAT; CDR2 reads FQNNGV. The CDR3 has 13 residues. With 2 bases removed from V and 1 base from J, the gap between germline ends came to 5 bases. CDR3 protein: CASSLRGNTEAFF. The CDR3 region has the DNA TGTGCCAGCAGCTTACGAGGGAACACTGAAGCTTTCTTT.

This sequence joins TRBV20-1 and TRBJ2-1; D is unclear. V lost 4 bases and J 7 bases, leaving 8 bases between the germline ends. Germline loops: CDR1 DFQATT, CDR2 SNEGSKA (reference sequence). This CDR3 has 11 amino acids. CDR3 region: CSATPVNEQFF. The CDR3, as DNA: TGCAGTGCTACTCCGGTGAATGAGCAGTTCTTC.

This clone has only a few counts. This chain joins TRBV7-9 and TRBJ1-2, with 8 bases aligning to TRBD1. The CDR3 spans 15 residues. Unmatched junction bases numbered 10, after V lost 3 bases and J lost 7 bases. CDR1 is SEHNR, CDR2 FQNEAQ, per germline (reference sequence). CDR3 loop: CASSLKTGDLGGYTF. The CDR3 region has the DNA TGTGCCAGCAGCTTGAAGACAGGGGACCTTGGTGGCTACACCTTC.